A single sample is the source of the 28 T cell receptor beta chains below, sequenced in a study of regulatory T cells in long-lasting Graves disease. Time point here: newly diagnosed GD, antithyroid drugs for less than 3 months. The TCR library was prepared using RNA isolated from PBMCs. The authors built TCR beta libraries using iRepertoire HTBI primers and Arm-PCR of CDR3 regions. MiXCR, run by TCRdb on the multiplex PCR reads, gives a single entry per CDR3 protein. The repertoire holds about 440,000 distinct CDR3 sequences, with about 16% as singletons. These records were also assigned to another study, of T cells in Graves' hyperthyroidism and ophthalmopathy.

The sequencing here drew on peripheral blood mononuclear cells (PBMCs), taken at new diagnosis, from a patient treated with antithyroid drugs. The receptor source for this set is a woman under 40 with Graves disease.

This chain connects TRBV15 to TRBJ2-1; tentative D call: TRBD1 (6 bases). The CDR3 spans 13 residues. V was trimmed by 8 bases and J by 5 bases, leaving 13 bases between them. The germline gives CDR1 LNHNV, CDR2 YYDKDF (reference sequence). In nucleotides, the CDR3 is TGTGCCACCTACCCAGGGGTCCACAATGAGCAGTTCTTC. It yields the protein CATYPGVHNEQFF.

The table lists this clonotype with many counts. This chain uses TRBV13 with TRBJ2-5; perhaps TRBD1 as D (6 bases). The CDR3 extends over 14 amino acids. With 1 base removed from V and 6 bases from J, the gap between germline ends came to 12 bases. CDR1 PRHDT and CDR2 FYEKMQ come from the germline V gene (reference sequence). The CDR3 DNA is TGTGCCAGCAGCTTAGTCGGGACATACCAGACCCAGTACTTC. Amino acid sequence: CASSLVGTYQTQYF.

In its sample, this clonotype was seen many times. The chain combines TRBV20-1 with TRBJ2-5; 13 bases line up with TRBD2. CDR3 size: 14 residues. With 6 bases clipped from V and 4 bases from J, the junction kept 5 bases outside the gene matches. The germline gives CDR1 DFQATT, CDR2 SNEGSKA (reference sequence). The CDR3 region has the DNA TGCAGTGCCACGGGACTAGCGGGAACAGAGACCCAGTACTTC. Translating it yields CSATGLAGTETQYF.

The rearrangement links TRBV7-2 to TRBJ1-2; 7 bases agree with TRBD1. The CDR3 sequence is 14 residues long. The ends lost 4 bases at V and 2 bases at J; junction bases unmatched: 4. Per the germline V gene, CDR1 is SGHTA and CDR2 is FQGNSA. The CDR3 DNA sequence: TGTGCCAGCAGCTCAACGACAGGGAACTATGGCTACACCTTC. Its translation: CASSSTTGNYGYTF.

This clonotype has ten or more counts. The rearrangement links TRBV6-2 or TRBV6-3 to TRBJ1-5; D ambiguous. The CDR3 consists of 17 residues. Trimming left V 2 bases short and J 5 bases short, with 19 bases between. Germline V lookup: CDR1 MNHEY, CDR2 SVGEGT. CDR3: CASSYDGVGQPDQPQHF. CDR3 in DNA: TGTGCCAGCAGTTACGACGGGGTAGGGCAACCCGATCAGCCCCAGCATTTT.

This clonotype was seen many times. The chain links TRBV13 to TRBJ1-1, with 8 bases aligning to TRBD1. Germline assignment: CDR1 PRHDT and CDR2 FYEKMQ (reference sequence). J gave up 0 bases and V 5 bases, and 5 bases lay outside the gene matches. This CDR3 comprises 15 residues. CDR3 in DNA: TGTGCCAGCAGCGCCAACAGGGGGATGAACACTGAAGCTTTCTTT. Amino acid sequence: CASSANRGMNTEAFF. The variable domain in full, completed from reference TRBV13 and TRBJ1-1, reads AAGVIQSPRHLIKEKRETATLKCYPIPRHDTVYWYQQGPGQDPQFLISFYEKMQSDKGSIPDRFSAQQFSDYHSELNMSSLELGDSALYFCASSANRGMNTEAFFGQGTRLTVV.

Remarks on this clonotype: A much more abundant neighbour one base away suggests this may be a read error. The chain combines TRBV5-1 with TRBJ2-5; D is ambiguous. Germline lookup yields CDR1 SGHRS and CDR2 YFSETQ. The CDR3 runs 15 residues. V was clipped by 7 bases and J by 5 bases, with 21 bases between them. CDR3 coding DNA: TGCGCCAGCGGACGCTACACGCGAGGAGAGGAGACCCAGTACTTC. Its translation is CASGRYTRGEETQYF.

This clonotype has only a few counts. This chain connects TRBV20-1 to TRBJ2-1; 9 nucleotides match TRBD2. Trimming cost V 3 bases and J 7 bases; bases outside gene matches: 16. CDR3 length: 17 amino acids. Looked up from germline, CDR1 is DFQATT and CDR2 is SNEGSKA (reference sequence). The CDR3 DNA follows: TGCAGTGCTAGTCCCCCCCTCGCGGGAGGGCCAAGGAATGAGCAGTTCTTC. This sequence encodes CSASPPLAGGPRNEQFF.

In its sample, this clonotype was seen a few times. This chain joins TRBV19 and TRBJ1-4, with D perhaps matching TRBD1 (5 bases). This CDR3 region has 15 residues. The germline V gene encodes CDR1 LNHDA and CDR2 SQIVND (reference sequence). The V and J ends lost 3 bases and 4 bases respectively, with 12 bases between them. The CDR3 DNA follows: TGTGCCAGTAGTATCGTGGGACGGATTAATGAAAAACTGTTTTTT. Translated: CASSIVGRINEKLFF.

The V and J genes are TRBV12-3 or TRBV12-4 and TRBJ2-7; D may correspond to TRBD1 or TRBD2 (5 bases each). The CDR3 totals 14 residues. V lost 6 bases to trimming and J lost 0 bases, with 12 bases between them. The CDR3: CASRLSGGSYEQYF. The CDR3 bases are TGTGCCAGCAGGTTATCTGGGGGCTCCTACGAGCAGTACTTC.

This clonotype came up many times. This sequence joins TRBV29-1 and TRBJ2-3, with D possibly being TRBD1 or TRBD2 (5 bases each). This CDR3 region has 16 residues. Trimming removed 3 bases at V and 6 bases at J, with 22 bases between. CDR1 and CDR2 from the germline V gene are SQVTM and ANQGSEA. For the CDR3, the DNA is TGCAGCGTTGATAGTCCTCCGAGGGGTTATATTGATACGCAGTATTTT. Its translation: CSVDSPPRGYIDTQYF.

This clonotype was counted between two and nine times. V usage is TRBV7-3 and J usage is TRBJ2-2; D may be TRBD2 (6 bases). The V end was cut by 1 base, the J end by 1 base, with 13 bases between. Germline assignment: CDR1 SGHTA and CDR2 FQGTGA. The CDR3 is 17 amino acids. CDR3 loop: CASSLKGFSGNTGELFF. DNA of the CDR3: TGTGCCAGCAGCTTAAAGGGGTTTAGCGGGAACACCGGGGAGCTGTTTTTT. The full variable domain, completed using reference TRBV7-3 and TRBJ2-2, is GAGVSQTPSNKVTEKGKYVELRCDPISGHTALYWYRQSLGQGPEFLIYFQGTGAADDSGLPNDRFFAVRPEGSVSTLKIQRTERGDSAVYLCASSLKGFSGNTGELFFGEGSRLTVL.

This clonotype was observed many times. The CDR3 coding sequence is TGTGCCAGCAGACGAGGGACTCTCACAGATACGCAGTATTTT. Amino acid sequence: CASRRGTLTDTQYF. The V call is TRBV7-9, the J call TRBJ2-3; a possible D gene is TRBD2 (6 bases). There are 14 residues in the CDR3. Looked up from germline, CDR1 is SEHNR and CDR2 is FQNEAQ (reference sequence). V lost 6 bases and J 2 bases, leaving 12 bases between the germline ends.

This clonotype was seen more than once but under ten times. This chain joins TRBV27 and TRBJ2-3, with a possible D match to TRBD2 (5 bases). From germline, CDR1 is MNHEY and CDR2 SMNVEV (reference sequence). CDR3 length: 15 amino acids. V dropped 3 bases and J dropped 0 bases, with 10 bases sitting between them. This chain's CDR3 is CASSLTTLSTDTQYF. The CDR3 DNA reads TGTGCCAGCAGTTTGACTACACTTAGCACAGATACGCAGTATTTT.

CDR3 in amino acids: CSAIKAGEQYF. CDR3 coding DNA: TGCAGTGCTATCAAGGCGGGAGAGCAGTACTTC. The chain combines TRBV20-1 with TRBJ2-7; the D gene is possibly TRBD2 (6 bases). CDR1 and CDR2 (germline): DFQATT, SNEGSKA (reference sequence). CDR3 length equals 11 residues. The V and J ends lost 4 bases and 7 bases respectively, with 11 bases between them.

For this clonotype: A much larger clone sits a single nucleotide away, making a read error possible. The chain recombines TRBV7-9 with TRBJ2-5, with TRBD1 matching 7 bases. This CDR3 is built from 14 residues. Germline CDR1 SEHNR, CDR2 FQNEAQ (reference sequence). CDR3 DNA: TGTGCCAGCAGCTCGGGACAGCGACAAGAGGCCCAGTACTTC. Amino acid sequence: CASSSGQRQEAQYF.

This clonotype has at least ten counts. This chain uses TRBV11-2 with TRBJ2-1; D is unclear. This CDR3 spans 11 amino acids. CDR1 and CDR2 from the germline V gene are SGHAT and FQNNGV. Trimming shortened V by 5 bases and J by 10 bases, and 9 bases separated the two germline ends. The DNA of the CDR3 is TGTGCCAGCAGCACAAGAAACGAGCAGTTCTTC. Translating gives CASSTRNEQFF.

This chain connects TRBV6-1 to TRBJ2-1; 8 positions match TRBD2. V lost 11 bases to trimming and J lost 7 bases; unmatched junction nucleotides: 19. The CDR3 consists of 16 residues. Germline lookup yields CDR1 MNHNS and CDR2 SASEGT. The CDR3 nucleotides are TGTGCCGCAGCCATGACTGGTGTACTAGCGGAAAATGAGCAGTTCTTC. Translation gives CAAAMTGVLAENEQFF.

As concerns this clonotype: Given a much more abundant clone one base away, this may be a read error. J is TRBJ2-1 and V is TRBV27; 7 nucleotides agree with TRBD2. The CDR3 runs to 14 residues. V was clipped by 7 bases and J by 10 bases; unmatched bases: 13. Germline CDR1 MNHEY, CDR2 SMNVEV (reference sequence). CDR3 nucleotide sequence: TGTGCCAGCAAGAGAGGGCTAGCGGACGACGAGCAGTTCTTC. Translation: CASKRGLADDEQFF.

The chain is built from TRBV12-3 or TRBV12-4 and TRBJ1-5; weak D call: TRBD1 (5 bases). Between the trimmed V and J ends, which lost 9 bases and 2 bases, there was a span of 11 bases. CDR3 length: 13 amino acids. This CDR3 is CASREGGNQPQHF. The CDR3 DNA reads TGTGCCAGTCGAGAAGGGGGCAATCAGCCCCAGCATTTT.

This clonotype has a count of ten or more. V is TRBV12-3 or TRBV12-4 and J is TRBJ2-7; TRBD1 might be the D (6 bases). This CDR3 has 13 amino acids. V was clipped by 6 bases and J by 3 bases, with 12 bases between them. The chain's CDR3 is CASSADRNYEQYF. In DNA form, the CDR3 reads TGTGCCAGCAGCGCCGACAGGAACTACGAGCAGTACTTC.

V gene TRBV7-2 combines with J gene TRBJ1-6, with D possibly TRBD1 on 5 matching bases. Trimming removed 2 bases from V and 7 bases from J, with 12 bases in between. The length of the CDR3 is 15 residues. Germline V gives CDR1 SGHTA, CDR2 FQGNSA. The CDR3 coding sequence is TGTGCCAGCAGCTTATGGCGGCAGGGAAATTCACCCCTCCACTTT. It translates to CASSLWRQGNSPLHF.

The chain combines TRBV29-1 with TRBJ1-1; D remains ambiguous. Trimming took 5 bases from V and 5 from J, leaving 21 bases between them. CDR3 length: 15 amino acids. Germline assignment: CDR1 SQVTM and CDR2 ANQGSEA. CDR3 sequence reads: CSVRGLKGSGTEAFF. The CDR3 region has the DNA TGCAGCGTTAGAGGTCTGAAAGGGTCTGGAACTGAAGCTTTCTTT.

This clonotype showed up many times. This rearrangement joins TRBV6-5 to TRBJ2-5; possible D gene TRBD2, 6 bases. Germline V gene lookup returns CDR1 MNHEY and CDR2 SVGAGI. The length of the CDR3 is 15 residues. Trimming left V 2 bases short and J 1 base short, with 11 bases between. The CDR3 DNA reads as TGTGCCAGCAGTTACGATCTAGCGACCCAAGAGACCCAGTACTTC. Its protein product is CASSYDLATQETQYF.

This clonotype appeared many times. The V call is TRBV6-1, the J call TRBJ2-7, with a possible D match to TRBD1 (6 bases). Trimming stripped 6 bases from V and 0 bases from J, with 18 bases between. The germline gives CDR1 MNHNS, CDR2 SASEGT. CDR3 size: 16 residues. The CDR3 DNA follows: TGTGCCAGCAGCGACCGCGACAGGATCCGCTCCTACGAGCAGTACTTC. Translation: CASSDRDRIRSYEQYF.

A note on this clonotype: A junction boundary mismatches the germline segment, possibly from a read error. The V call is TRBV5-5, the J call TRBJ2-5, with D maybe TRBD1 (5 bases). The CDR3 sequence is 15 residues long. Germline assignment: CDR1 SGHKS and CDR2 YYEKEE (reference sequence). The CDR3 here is CASSSLGQGQGTQYF. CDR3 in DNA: TGTGCCAGCAGCTCCTTGGGGCAGGGTCAAGGGACCCAGTACTTC.

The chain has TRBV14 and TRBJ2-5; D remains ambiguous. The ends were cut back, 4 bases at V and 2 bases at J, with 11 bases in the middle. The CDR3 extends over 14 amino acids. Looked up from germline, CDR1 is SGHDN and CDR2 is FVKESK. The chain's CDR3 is CASSPWGTQETQYF. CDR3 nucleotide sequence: TGTGCCAGCAGCCCTTGGGGTACTCAAGAGACCCAGTACTTC.

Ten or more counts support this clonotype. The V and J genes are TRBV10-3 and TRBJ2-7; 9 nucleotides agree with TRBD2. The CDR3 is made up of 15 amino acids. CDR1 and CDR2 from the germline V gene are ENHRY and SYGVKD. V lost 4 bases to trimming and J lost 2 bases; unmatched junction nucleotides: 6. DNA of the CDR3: TGTGCCATCAGTGTTTATAGCGGGAGAACCTACGAGCAGTACTTC. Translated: CAISVYSGRTYEQYF.